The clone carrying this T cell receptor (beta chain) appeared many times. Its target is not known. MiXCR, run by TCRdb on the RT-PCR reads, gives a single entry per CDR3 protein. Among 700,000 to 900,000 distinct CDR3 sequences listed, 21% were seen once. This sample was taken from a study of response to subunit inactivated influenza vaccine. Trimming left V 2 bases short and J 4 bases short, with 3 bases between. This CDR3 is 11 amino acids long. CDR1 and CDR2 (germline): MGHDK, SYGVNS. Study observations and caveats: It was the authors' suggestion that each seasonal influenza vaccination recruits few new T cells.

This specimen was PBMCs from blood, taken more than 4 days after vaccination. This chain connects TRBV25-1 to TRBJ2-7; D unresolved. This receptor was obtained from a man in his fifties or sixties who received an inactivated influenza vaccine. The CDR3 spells CASSENYEQYF. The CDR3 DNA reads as TGTGCCAGCAGTGAAAATTACGAGCAGTACTTC.